A single sample is the source of the 21 T cell receptor delta chains below, sequenced in a study of gamma delta lymphoproliferative disorders and STAT genes. Sequencing used genomic DNA taken from PBMCs of patients and controls. TCRdb re-processed the multiplex PCR reads via CATT. In the table there are roughly 2,500 delta-chain clones, around 1.4% of which are singletons. Sequenced sample: blood. Receptors were obtained from a human donor in good health.

This clone was seen only a few times. This probably arose from a read error, given a far larger clone one base away. Other DNA sequences in this sample translate to the same CDR3. In DNA, the CDR3 is TGTGCCTGTGATAAGGTACCAGGGGGCGATAAGCTCATCTTT. Its protein product is CACDKVPGGDKLIF. This chain uses TRDV2 with TRDJ1; possible D gene TRDD3, 5 bases. The CDR3 is 14 amino acids. CDR1 and CDR2 from the germline V gene are GEAIGNYY and EKD.

Comment on this clone: The protein that TCRdb holds for this DNA derives from a much larger clone and differs from the translated DNA at residue 3, which likely indicates a read error; the protein shown here is translated from the DNA. The gene calls are TRDV1 and TRDJ1; tentatively, D is TRDD3 (6 bases). The CDR3 extends over 22 amino acids. Germline V gene sequence: CDR1 TSWWSYY, CDR2 QGS. CDR3 loop: CAPGELDFPVLGIPISTLKLIF. The CDR3 nucleotides are TGTGCTCCTGGGGAACTAGACTTCCCCGTTCTGGGGATCCCAATCTCAACTCTAAAACTCATCTTT.

About this clone: TCRdb's protein, taken from a much larger clone, differs from this DNA's translation at residue 7, likely owing to a read error; the protein displayed comes from the DNA. The J gene is TRDJ1, the V gene TRDV1; 9 bases are a match to TRDD3. The V and J ends lost 2 bases and 0 bases, in that order; junction bases with no gene match: 16. This CDR3 is built from 20 residues. The germline V gene encodes CDR1 TSWWSYY and CDR2 QGS. CDR3 loop: CALGERSYWGTIPYTDKLIF. DNA for the CDR3: TGTGCTCTTGGGGAAAGGAGCTACTGGGGGACAATTCCGTACACCGATAAACTCATCTTT.

Comments on this clone: Since a far larger clone is one base different, this is likely a read error. Other DNA sequences in this specimen translate into the identical CDR3. J is TRDJ1 and V is TRDV1; TRDD3 agrees at 13 bases. There are 28 residues in the CDR3. CDR1 is TSWWSYY, CDR2 QGS, per germline. The CDR3 DNA reads as TGTGCTCTTGGGGGGACCTTCCTAGGGGCACTCGATTACCGATACTGGGGGATACGTAGTCCCAACACCGATAAACTCATTTTT. It yields the protein CALGGTFLGALDYRYWGIRSPNTDKLIF.

For this clone: A far larger clone is only one base removed, so a read error is likely. The sample holds other DNA sequences that translate to the same CDR3. V gene TRDV3 combines with J gene TRDJ2, with TRDD3 matching over 10 bases. The CDR3 runs 14 residues. Germline lookup yields CDR1 TVYSNPD and CDR2 GDNSRS (reference sequence). This CDR3 reads CAFLGDTLTAQLFF. The CDR3 coding sequence is TGTGCCTTCTTGGGGGATACTTTGACAGCTCAACTCTTCTTT.

This clone was found a few times. A far larger clone is just one base off, so this is likely a read error. Other DNA sequences of this sample code for an identical CDR3. The CDR3, as DNA: TGTGCCCTTGGGGAGGCCTTCCTTATAAACTGGGGGATCCTCCGAGGTAAACTCATCTTT. This translates into CALGEAFLINWGILRGKLIF. This chain uses TRDV1 with TRDJ1; 10 bases fit TRDD3. This CDR3 has 20 amino acids. Per the germline V gene, CDR1 is TSWWSYY and CDR2 is QGS.

This clone was detected only a few times. The TCRdb protein comes from a much larger clone and disagrees with this DNA's translation at residue 3, likely due to a read error; the protein given here is derived from the DNA. The chain recombines TRDV3 with TRDJ1, with a possible D match to TRDD3 (5 bases). V was clipped by 5 bases and J by 3 bases, with 25 bases between them. Germline lookup yields CDR1 TVYSNPD and CDR2 GDNSRS (reference sequence). This CDR3 contains 16 residues. The CDR3 DNA reads TGTGCCATTACGAATGCGGGCGATACATTGCCCGATAAACTCATCTTT. It translates to CAITNAGDTLPDKLIF.

For this clone: The TCRdb record carries a much larger clone's protein, which differs from this DNA's translation at residue 11; a read error is the likely cause, and the protein listed here is the DNA translation. V usage is TRDV3 and J usage is TRDJ1; 11 nucleotides line up with TRDD3. CDR3 length equals 16 residues. Germline CDR1 TVYSNPD, CDR2 GDNSRS (reference sequence). Unmatched junction bases numbered 13, after V lost 3 bases and J lost 4 bases. CDR3 region: CAFPKGLGDMVDKLIF. The CDR3 nucleotides read TGTGCCTTCCCCAAAGGACTGGGGGATATGGTCGATAAACTCATCTTT.

This clone was recorded a few times. The likely explanation is a read error, given a far larger clone one base away. At the DNA level, this CDR3 is encoded by other sequences in the same sample as well. The V and J genes are TRDV3 and TRDJ1; 10 nucleotides align to TRDD3. In germline, CDR1 is TVYSNPD, CDR2 GDNSRS (reference sequence). Trimming took 0 bases from V and 5 from J; bases not matched to a gene: 9. The CDR3 totals 15 residues. CDR3 residues: CAFSQYWGITDKLIF. DNA of the CDR3: TGTGCCTTTAGTCAATACTGGGGGATCACTGATAAACTCATCTTT.

This clone was counted a few times. A far larger clone is only one base removed, so a read error is likely. The sample contains more than one DNA sequence encoding this CDR3. The rearrangement uses TRDV1 and TRDJ1, with 8 nucleotides matching TRDD3. Trimming removed 1 base from V and 2 bases from J; junction bases left unmatched: 15. CDR3 length: 19 amino acids. Germline values: CDR1 TSWWSYY, CDR2 QGS. The CDR3 DNA reads as TGTGCTCTTGGGGAACCGAAGCTGGGGGACACTTTTTTTACCGATAAACTCATCTTT. This translates into CALGEPKLGDTFFTDKLIF.

This clone was seen more than once but under ten times. The chain combines TRDV2 with TRDJ1, with 10 bases fitting TRDD3. The trim removed 2 bases at V and 0 bases at J, leaving 8 bases unmatched. The CDR3 is 17 amino acids. Germline V gene data show CDR1 as GEAIGNYY and CDR2 as EKD. In DNA form, the CDR3 reads TGTGCCTGTGACAAACTGGGGGGATACGGGGACACCGATAAACTCATCTTT. Protein: CACDKLGGYGDTDKLIF.

There are a few counts of this clone. This likely came from a read error, as a far larger clone is one base away. No DNA is shown, since the ends of the CDR3 on it are uncertain; the CDR3 is the one TCRdb lists. This sequence joins TRAV29/DV5 and TRDJ1; TRDD3, the D gene given by the table, was not confirmed from the DNA. Germline V gene sequence: CDR1 NSMFDY, CDR2 ISSIKDK. The CDR3 length is 24 residues, termini included. CDR3 amino acids: CSVLLCSKRVWVLPLLGDRDKLIF.

This clone has only a few counts. A far larger clone differs by one base, so this is likely a read error. The same CDR3 arises from other DNA sequences in this sample as well. V usage is TRDV3 and J usage is TRDJ1, with 9 nucleotides matching TRDD3. From germline, CDR1 is TVYSNPD and CDR2 GDNSRS (reference sequence). This CDR3 is built from 19 residues. CDR3 sequence: CASPSCDGDTRTYTDKLIF. The CDR3 DNA is TGTGCCTCTCCTTCCTGCGACGGGGATACGAGGACGTACACTGATAAACTCATCTTT.

Within the sample, this clone is large. Other nucleotide sequences from this sample produce the same CDR3. The chain recombines TRDV2 with TRDJ3; 10 bases agree with TRDD3. With 3 bases clipped from V and 2 bases from J, the junction kept 18 bases outside the gene matches. CDR3 size: 22 residues. Germline V gene data show CDR1 as GEAIGNYY and CDR2 as EKD. This CDR3 is CACDSPGMGDTLSPWDTRQMFF. The CDR3 bases are TGTGCCTGTGACTCACCGGGCATGGGGGATACCCTAAGCCCCTGGGACACCCGACAGATGTTTTTC.

Note on this clone: TCRdb records a much larger clone's protein for this DNA, with a difference at residue 3 that likely arises from a read error; the protein given is the translation of the DNA. The V gene is TRDV2, the J gene TRDJ1, with 11 bases fitting TRDD3. Looked up from germline, CDR1 is GEAIGNYY and CDR2 is EKD. The CDR3 extends over 19 amino acids. Written as DNA, the CDR3 is TGTGCCCGTGACACCGTTCATCTGGGGGATACTCAGTACACCGATAAACTCATCTTT. Translation: CARDTVHLGDTQYTDKLIF.

A few counts support this clone. A far larger clone is a single base away, which makes a read error likely. The same CDR3 arises from other DNA sequences in this sample as well. This chain connects TRDV2 to TRDJ1; TRDD3 matches at 7 bases. Germline V gene sequence: CDR1 GEAIGNYY, CDR2 EKD. The CDR3 is 17 residues long. The CDR3 DNA follows: TGCGCCTGTGACACCTTGGGGATAGGGAGGATCACCGATAAACTCATCTTT. Translated: CACDTLGIGRITDKLIF.

This clone was seen a handful of times. This likely stems from a read error, as it lies one base from a far larger clone. Other DNA sequences in the same sample also yield this CDR3. The chain has TRDV2 and TRDJ1, with 13 bases identical to TRDD3. The CDR3 sequence is 17 residues long. Germline CDR1 is GEAIGNYY and CDR2 is EKD. With 1 base clipped from V and 8 bases from J, the junction kept 12 bases outside the gene matches. This chain's CDR3 is CACDTLLGDTEIGKLIF. The CDR3 DNA is TGTGCCTGTGACACTCTACTGGGGGATACGGAAATTGGCAAACTCATCTTT.

Worth noting for this clone: A far larger clone is one nucleotide away, so this likely arose from a read error. The sample holds other DNA sequences that translate to the same CDR3. This rearrangement joins TRAV23/DV6 to TRDJ1; 8 bases align to TRDD3. The V gene end was trimmed by 0 bases and the J gene end by 8 bases; junction bases not matched to a gene: 18. Germline values: CDR1 NTAFDY, CDR2 IRPDVSE (reference sequence). CDR3 length: 17 amino acids. CDR3 coding DNA: TGTGCAGCAAGCATGAGTGAGCTGGGGGAATCGGTGGGGAAACTCATCTTT. Protein product: CAASMSELGESVGKLIF.

Details on this clone: It is likely a read error: a sequence one base away is far more abundant. This specimen includes other DNA sequences encoding the same CDR3. This chain connects TRDV2 to TRDJ1; D gene uncertain. V was shortened by 2 bases and J by 3 bases, with 15 bases between the two germline ends. The length of the CDR3 is 15 residues. Germline lookup yields CDR1 GEAIGNYY and CDR2 EKD. Written as DNA, the CDR3 is TGTGCCTGTGACAGCGTGGGAGATAACCCCGATAAACTCATCTTT. Protein product: CACDSVGDNPDKLIF.

Note on this clone: The mismatch at residue 10 between this DNA's translation and the TCRdb protein of a much larger clone likely reflects a read error; the protein shown is translated from the DNA. The chain employs TRDV1 and TRDJ1; 7 bases map to TRDD3. The J segment lost 7 bases and the V segment lost 2 bases, leaving 31 bases of the junction unmatched. The CDR3 sequence is 22 residues long. Germline CDR1 reads TSWWSYY; CDR2 reads QGS. The DNA of the CDR3 is TGTGCTCTTGGGGAAAATTCCCACCCTGTGGGACTGGGGATCATTATACGCGGTAAACTCATCTTT. Its protein product is CALGENSHPVGLGIIIRGKLIF.

In this sample, this clone turned up a few times. TCRdb's listed protein matches a much larger clone and diverges from this DNA's translation at residue 11, likely through a read error; the protein shown comes from the DNA. V is TRDV3 and J is TRDJ1, with TRDD3 matching over 10 bases. The V gene end was trimmed by 1 base and the J gene end by 3 bases; junction bases not matched to a gene: 14. This CDR3 is built from 17 residues. Per germline, CDR1 TVYSNPD and CDR2 GDNSRS (reference sequence). Here the CDR3 reads CAFISSITGGSADKLIF. The CDR3, as DNA: TGTGCCTTTATATCATCTATCACTGGGGGATCGGCCGATAAACTCATCTTT.